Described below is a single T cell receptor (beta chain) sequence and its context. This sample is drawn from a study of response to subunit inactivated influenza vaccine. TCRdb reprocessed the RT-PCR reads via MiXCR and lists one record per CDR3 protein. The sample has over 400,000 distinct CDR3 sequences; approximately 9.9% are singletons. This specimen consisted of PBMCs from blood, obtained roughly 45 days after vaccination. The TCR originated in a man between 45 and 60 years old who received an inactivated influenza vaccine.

CDR3 sequence (DNA): TGCGCCAGCAGCTTGGTCGTGGACGGTCGTCAGCAGTATTTT. Translating gives CASSLVVDGRQQYF. The chain links TRBV5-1 to TRBJ2-3; D is undetermined. This CDR3 contains 14 residues. Between the trimmed V and J ends, which lost 0 bases and 11 bases, there was a span of 16 bases. Germline V gives CDR1 SGHRS, CDR2 YFSETQ.